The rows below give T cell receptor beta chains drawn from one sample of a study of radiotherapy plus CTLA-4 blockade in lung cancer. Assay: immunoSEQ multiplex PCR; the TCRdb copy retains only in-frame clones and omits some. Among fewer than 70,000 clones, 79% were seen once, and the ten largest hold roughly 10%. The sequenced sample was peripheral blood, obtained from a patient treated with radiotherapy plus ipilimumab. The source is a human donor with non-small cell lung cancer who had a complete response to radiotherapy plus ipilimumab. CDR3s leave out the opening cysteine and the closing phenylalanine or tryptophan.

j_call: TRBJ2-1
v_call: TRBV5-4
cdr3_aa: ASSSPLAGPYNEQF

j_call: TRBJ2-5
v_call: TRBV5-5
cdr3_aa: ASSLGIQGIETQY

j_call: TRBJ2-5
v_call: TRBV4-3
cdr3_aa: ASSQVYLGLAGPETQY

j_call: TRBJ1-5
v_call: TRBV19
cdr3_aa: ASSLMALGNQPQH

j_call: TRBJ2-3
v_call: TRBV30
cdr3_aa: AWTPGNTDTQY

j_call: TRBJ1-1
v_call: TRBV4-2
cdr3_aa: ASSQRFSGTGHTEAF

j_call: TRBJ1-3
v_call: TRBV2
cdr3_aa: ASSDSTGAGNTIY

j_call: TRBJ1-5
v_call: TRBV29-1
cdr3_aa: SVGEQSNQPQH

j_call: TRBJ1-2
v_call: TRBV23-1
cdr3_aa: ASSLWGTDANYGYT

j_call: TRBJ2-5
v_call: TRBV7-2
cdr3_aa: ASSLKRELGTQY

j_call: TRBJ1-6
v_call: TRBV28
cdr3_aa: ASTQGIRGRYNSPLH

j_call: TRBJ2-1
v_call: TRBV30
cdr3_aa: AWSLPGVSEQF

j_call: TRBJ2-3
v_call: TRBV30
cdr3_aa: AWSPLGTFGGDTQY

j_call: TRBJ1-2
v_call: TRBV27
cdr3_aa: ASSPYRADRSYGYT

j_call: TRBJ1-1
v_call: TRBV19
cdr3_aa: ASGAQTGTGNTEAF

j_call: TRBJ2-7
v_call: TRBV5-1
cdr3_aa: ASSLAGGSKYEQY

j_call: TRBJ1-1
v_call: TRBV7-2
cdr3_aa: ASSLRGTEAF

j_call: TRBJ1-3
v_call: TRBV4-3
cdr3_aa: ASSQEWQFSGNTIY

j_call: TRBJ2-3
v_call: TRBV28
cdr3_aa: ASKASGREADTQY

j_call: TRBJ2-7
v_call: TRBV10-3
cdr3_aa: AISKTELSSYEQY

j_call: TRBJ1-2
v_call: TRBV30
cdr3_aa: AWSAQGVGYGYT

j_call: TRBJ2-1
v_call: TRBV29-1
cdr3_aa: SVEDLKDEQF

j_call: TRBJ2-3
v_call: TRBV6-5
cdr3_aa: ASRRGGVRRDTQY

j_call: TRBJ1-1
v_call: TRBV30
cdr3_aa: AWAQGWQGNTEAF

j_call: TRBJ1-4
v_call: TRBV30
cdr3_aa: AWSSTGRQEKLF

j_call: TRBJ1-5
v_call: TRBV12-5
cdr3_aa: ASMLGTGYQPQH

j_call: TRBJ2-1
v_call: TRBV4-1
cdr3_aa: ASSHPLGDEQF

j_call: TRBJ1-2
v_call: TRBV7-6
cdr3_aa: ASSLARGYGYT

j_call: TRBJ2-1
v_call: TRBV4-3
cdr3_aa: ASSQDREGEQF

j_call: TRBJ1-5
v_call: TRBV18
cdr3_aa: ASSAGTGGVGSNQPQH

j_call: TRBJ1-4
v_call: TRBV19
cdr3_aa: ASKADLGEKLF

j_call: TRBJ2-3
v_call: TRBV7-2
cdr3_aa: ASSLSAASDTQY

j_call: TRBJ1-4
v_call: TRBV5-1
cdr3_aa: ASSWRQGADNEKLF

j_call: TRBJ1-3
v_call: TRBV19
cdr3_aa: ASSISGLLSGNTIY

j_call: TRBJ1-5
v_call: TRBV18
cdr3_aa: ASSPMKGRGEQPQH

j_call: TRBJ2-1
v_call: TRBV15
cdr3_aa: ATSRDRQTYNEQF